These 5 T cell receptor beta chains share one sample of origin, sequenced in a study of OX40 agonist ivuxolimab in advanced cancers. The repertoire was sequenced with immunoSEQ multiplex PCR; TCRdb's copy has only in-frame clones and lacks some. The data show under 30,000 clones, roughly 71% seen once. Sequenced here: CD4+ or CD8+ T cells sorted from blood, sampled in a trial of the OX40 agonist ivuxolimab. The receptors were sampled from an adult with an advanced solid tumor such as melanoma, head and neck, liver or kidney cancer.

This clone came up once. The rearrangement joins TRBV7-6 to TRBJ2-1; TRBD1 matches 12 bases. With V trimmed by 1 base and J by 9 bases, 4 bases remained unmatched. This CDR3 has 15 amino acids. From germline, CDR1 is SGHVS and CDR2 FNYEAQ. The CDR3 is CASSLGGQGATEQFF. The CDR3 DNA reads as TGTGCCAGCAGCTTAGGGGGACAGGGGGCTACTGAGCAGTTCTTC.

This clone was seen more than once but under ten times. The chain links TRBV30 to TRBJ1-1; D perhaps matches TRBD1 (6 bases). V lost 0 bases and J lost 3, with 11 bases in between. Germline loops: CDR1 GTSNPN, CDR2 SVGIG (reference sequence). CDR3 length equals 14 residues. The CDR3 sequence is CAWSVRGYDTEAFF. Here the CDR3 DNA reads TGTGCCTGGAGTGTAAGGGGGTATGACACTGAAGCTTTCTTT.

V gene TRBV5-6 combines with J gene TRBJ1-4; D may be TRBD1 (5 bases). The ends were cut back, 5 bases at V and 4 bases at J, with 21 bases in the middle. The CDR3 spans 17 residues. Germline V gene data show CDR1 as SGHDT and CDR2 as YYEEEE. The DNA of the CDR3 is TGTGCCAGCAGAACCACCGGAAGGGGCCGGGGTAATGAAAAACTGTTTTTT. Translating it yields CASRTTGRGRGNEKLFF.

V and J are TRBV2 and TRBJ2-5, with D possibly matching TRBD2 (5 bases). This CDR3 is 15 amino acids long. Looked up from germline, CDR1 is SNHLY and CDR2 is FYNNEI. Trimming took off 2 bases at V and 6 bases at J, with 16 bases between the two ends. CDR3 sequence: CASSEMVTVGKTQYF. The CDR3 DNA follows: TGTGCCAGCAGTGAAATGGTAACCGTCGGGAAGACCCAGTACTTC.

The chain carries TRBV7-2 and TRBJ2-4; 10 nucleotides line up with TRBD1. Germline-derived CDR1 and CDR2 are SGHTA and FQGNSA. CDR3 length: 14 amino acids. J was trimmed by 6 bases and V by 4 bases; bases with no gene match: 3. CDR3 region: CASSSRQGANIQYF. The CDR3 nucleotides read TGTGCCAGCAGCTCCCGACAGGGGGCAAACATTCAGTACTTC.